Below, 2 T cell receptor beta chains from the same sample are listed, as sequenced in a study of lymphopenia after photon versus proton radiotherapy. The assay was immunoSEQ multiplex PCR, and TCRdb's table has in-frame clones only and misses some. The sample contains about 45,000 clones, 65% to 90% of which appear only once. The sample consisted of peripheral blood, taken from a patient treated with photon-based radiotherapy. The receptors here all came from a man aged 35 to 55 with gastric cancer.

The J gene is TRBJ1-2, the V gene TRBV7-2; maybe TRBD1 (5 bases). The CDR3 has 14 residues. CDR1 is SGHTA, CDR2 FQGNSA, per germline. V was clipped by 2 bases and J by 7 bases, with 14 bases between them. The CDR3: CASSLYGQGLGYTF. DNA of the CDR3: TGTGCCAGCAGCTTATATGGTCAGGGTCTTGGCTACACCTTC.

The chain carries TRBV4-3 and TRBJ1-2; D not resolved. Germline CDR1 reads LGHNA; CDR2 reads YSLEER. V lost 0 bases, J lost 3 bases, and 11 bases lay in between. This CDR3 spans 15 amino acids. Here the CDR3 DNA reads TGCGCCAGCAGCCAAGATCTCGAAGGTGACTATGGCTACACCTTC. Residues: CASSQDLEGDYGYTF.